These 27 T cell receptor beta chains came from one sample sequenced in a study of T cell responses to AZD1222 COVID-19 vaccine (dated by TCRdb to the early 2020s). Interpreted using the paper, the time point label stands for: baseline before first vaccination. Sample treatment or condition, as interpreted from the label and publication: meningococcal conjugate vaccine given as trial control. To prepare the library, the immunoSEQ multiplex PCR assay was applied. The table was pulled from immuneACCESS by TCRdb, which kept in-frame rearrangements only. Such tables lose some clones; where checked, under half of the loss comes from unresolved V genes, and the rest has no known cause. The table for this sample lists 200,000 to 250,000 clones; approximately 94% of them were counted only once. 0.9% to 1.1% of the sample belongs to the ten largest clones. The sequencing used peripheral blood, collected on day 0 of MenACWY control vaccination. These receptor sequences come from an adult in good health.

V and J are TRBV7-8 and TRBJ1-2; tentative D call: TRBD1 (5 bases). The germline CDR1 and CDR2 sequences are SGHVS and FQNEAQ. This CDR3 region has 14 residues. V was trimmed by 5 bases and J by 8 bases, leaving 18 bases between them. The CDR3 coding sequence is TGTGCCAGCAGCCCGGAACGGGGGTCGGTGGGCTACACCTTC. Residues: CASSPERGSVGYTF.

This chain uses TRBV7-8 with TRBJ1-2, with D uncertain. The CDR3 consists of 16 residues. Deletions cut 1 base from V and 6 bases from J, with 18 bases between. Germline values: CDR1 SGHVS, CDR2 FQNEAQ. The CDR3 DNA reads as TGTGCCAGCAGCTTAGTATCTGGTAGTCTGGGAGATGGCTACACCTTC. This translates into CASSLVSGSLGDGYTF.

The rearrangement links TRBV19 to TRBJ1-1, with D possibly being TRBD1 (5 bases). The germline V gene has CDR1 LNHDA and CDR2 SQIVND (reference sequence). V was pared by 6 bases and J by 2 bases, with 13 bases between. The CDR3 has 14 amino acids. CDR3 sequence: CASSPRQGNTEAFF. The CDR3 DNA reads TGTGCCAGTAGCCCCCGGCAGGGTAACACTGAAGCTTTCTTT.

V gene TRBV6-5 combines with J gene TRBJ2-3, with D tentatively TRBD2 (6 bases). The CDR3 sequence is 15 residues long. Germline lookup yields CDR1 MNHEY and CDR2 SVGAGI. Trimming pared 2 bases from V and 2 bases from J, leaving 11 bases between. The CDR3: CASSYRAGPTDTQYF. CDR3 DNA: TGTGCCAGCAGTTACCGGGCGGGGCCCACAGATACGCAGTATTTT.

The rearrangement uses TRBV7-6 and TRBJ1-1; 7 bases line up with TRBD1. The CDR3 spans 14 residues. After removal of 4 bases from V and 5 bases from J, the junction contained 7 bases not matched to a gene. Germline V gene sequence: CDR1 SGHVS, CDR2 FNYEAQ. The CDR3 region has the DNA TGTGCCAGCAGCTCCCAACAGGGGAGGACTGAAGCTTTCTTT. Translated, it gives CASSSQQGRTEAFF.

This chain connects TRBV6-5 to TRBJ2-4; 8 nucleotides agree with TRBD1. Germline-derived CDR1 and CDR2 are MNHEY and SVGAGI. CDR3 size: 13 residues. V was clipped by 8 bases and J by 7 bases; unmatched bases: 7. The CDR3 DNA reads as TGTGCCAGCTCGGGACAGGTCTTGAACATTCAGTACTTC. This translates into CASSGQVLNIQYF.

V is TRBV27 and J is TRBJ2-1; TRBD2 matches 9 bases. Germline lookup yields CDR1 MNHEY and CDR2 SMNVEV (reference sequence). This CDR3 is built from 16 residues. V dropped 4 bases and J dropped 9; count of bases not matched to a gene: 13. CDR3 region: CASSSFIAGARGEQFF. The CDR3 DNA sequence: TGTGCCAGCAGTTCCTTTATAGCGGGGGCCCGCGGTGAGCAGTTCTTC.

The sample holds one count of this clone. V is TRBV6-5 and J is TRBJ2-7; tentatively, D is TRBD1 (5 bases). There are 14 residues in the CDR3. The V end was cut by 0 bases, the J end by 2 bases, with 8 bases between. CDR1 and CDR2 from the germline V gene are MNHEY and SVGAGI. Here the CDR3 reads CASSYSAGTYEQYF. CDR3 nucleotide sequence: TGTGCCAGCAGTTACTCGGCAGGGACCTACGAGCAGTACTTC.

The chain employs TRBV3-1 (or the pseudogene TRBV3-2) and TRBJ1-2; 9 nucleotides line up with TRBD1. Trimming removed 1 base from V and 4 bases from J; junction bases left unmatched: 7. The CDR3 loop spans 16 amino acids. In germline, CDR1 is LGHDT, CDR2 YNNKEL (reference sequence). As DNA, the CDR3 is TGTGCCAGCAGCCAAGGAAGGGACAGGGATGCCTATGGCTACACCTTC. This sequence encodes CASSQGRDRDAYGYTF.

The J gene is TRBJ1-1, the V gene TRBV28, with a tentative D call TRBD1 (5 bases). The CDR3 is 13 residues long. Germline loops: CDR1 MDHEN, CDR2 SYDVKM. With 2 bases removed from V and 8 bases from J, the gap between germline ends came to 12 bases. The CDR3, as DNA: TGTGCCAGCAGTTTAGGAGGGGCGCGGGAAGCTTTCTTT. Protein: CASSLGGAREAFF.

V gene TRBV30 combines with J gene TRBJ2-7; D is unresolved. This CDR3 region has 12 residues. Germline CDR1 GTSNPN, CDR2 SVGIG (reference sequence). Trimming removed 1 base from V and 9 bases from J, with 13 bases in between. For the CDR3, the DNA is TGTGCCTGGAGTGGCTCCGGGTCCTGGCAGTACTTC. It yields the protein CAWSGSGSWQYF.

V usage is TRBV5-1 and J usage is TRBJ2-6, with D possibly being TRBD2 (5 bases). V gave up 4 bases and J gave up 3 bases, with 23 bases separating them. The germline V gene encodes CDR1 SGHRS and CDR2 YFSETQ. The CDR3 runs to 19 residues. CDR3 sequence reads: CASSADRAGPQGGANVLTF. CDR3 DNA sequence: TGCGCCAGCAGCGCGGATCGGGCGGGTCCTCAAGGTGGGGCCAACGTCCTGACTTTC.

The chain couples TRBV30 to TRBJ1-1; no firm D call. The CDR3 contains 12 residues. With 3 bases removed from V and 12 bases from J, the gap between germline ends came to 17 bases. Looked up from germline, CDR1 is GTSNPN and CDR2 is SVGIG (reference sequence). CDR3 loop: CAWSPSAAVTFF. The CDR3 nucleotides read TGTGCCTGGAGCCCCTCGGCCGCGGTGACTTTCTTT.

Comments on this clone: The identical CDR3 is also encoded by other nucleotide sequences in the sample. CDR3: CSARVNTEAFF. For the CDR3, the DNA is TGCAGTGCTCGGGTGAACACTGAAGCTTTCTTT. The chain combines TRBV20-1 with TRBJ1-1; D uncertain. Germline CDR1 DFQATT, CDR2 SNEGSKA (reference sequence). V dropped 5 bases and J dropped 0 bases, with 4 bases sitting between them. The CDR3 is 11 amino acids.

This clone was recorded once. J is TRBJ1-3 and V is TRBV7-9, with TRBD1 as a possible D gene (5 bases). Germline V lookup: CDR1 SEHNR, CDR2 FQNEAQ (reference sequence). The length of the CDR3 is 17 residues. V was shortened by 0 bases and J by 0 bases, with 12 bases between the two germline ends. The CDR3 loop reads CASSLAAGRFSGNTIYF. The CDR3 region has the DNA TGTGCCAGCAGCTTAGCGGCAGGGCGATTCTCTGGAAACACCATATATTTT.

The CDR3 region has the DNA TGTGCCAGTAGTCCCAGAGAGGACAGACTTGAAGCTTTCTTT. Translated: CASSPREDRLEAFF. The chain uses TRBV19 and TRBJ1-1; possible D gene TRBD1, 6 bases. Per germline, CDR1 LNHDA and CDR2 SQIVND (reference sequence). V was pared by 5 bases and J by 7 bases, with 17 bases between. The CDR3 loop spans 14 amino acids.

The V call is TRBV7-6, the J call TRBJ1-6; D gene uncertain. V gave up 1 base and J gave up 8 bases, with 9 bases separating them. The CDR3 sequence is 14 residues long. The germline gives CDR1 SGHVS, CDR2 FNYEAQ. In DNA, the CDR3 is TGTGCCAGCAGCTTAGGGGGTCCGTATTCACCCCTCCACTTT. Translation: CASSLGGPYSPLHF.

The J gene is TRBJ1-3, the V gene TRBV10-3, with 8 nucleotides matching TRBD1. Looked up from germline, CDR1 is ENHRY and CDR2 is SYGVKD. This CDR3 is built from 15 residues. The V and J ends lost 10 bases and 5 bases, in that order; junction bases with no gene match: 13. DNA of the CDR3: TGTGCCACTAAGGGGGACAGGAGGAACAGAAACACCATATATTTT. Protein: CATKGDRRNRNTIYF.

The V and J genes are TRBV7-9 and TRBJ2-5; TRBD1 is a possible D gene (5 bases). The germline CDR1 and CDR2 sequences are SEHNR and FQNEAQ (reference sequence). The CDR3 is made up of 14 amino acids. The germline V and J ends were trimmed by 5 bases and 1 base, with 11 bases remaining between them. CDR3 sequence: CASSRRGSQETQYF. In nucleotides, the CDR3 is TGTGCCAGCAGCCGTAGGGGTTCCCAAGAGACCCAGTACTTC. Together with reference TRBV7-9 and TRBJ2-5, the CDR3 gives the full variable domain: DTGVSQNPRHKITKRGQNVTFRCDPISEHNRLYWYRQTLGQGPEFLTYFQNEAQLEKSRLLSDRFSAERPKGSFSTLEIQRTEQGDSAMYLCASSRRGSQETQYFGPGTRLLVL.

The rearrangement links TRBV5-1 to TRBJ2-4; 11 bases are a match to TRBD1. The V gene end was trimmed by 4 bases and the J gene end by 2 bases; junction bases not matched to a gene: 5. The CDR3 runs 16 residues. CDR1 is SGHRS and CDR2 is YFSETQ in the germline V gene. Here the CDR3 reads CASSPGQGVTKNIQYF. The CDR3 DNA follows: TGCGCCAGCAGCCCGGGACAGGGGGTTACCAAAAACATTCAGTACTTC.

V gene TRBV30 combines with J gene TRBJ2-3; 7 bases are shared with TRBD1. The J segment lost 7 bases and the V segment lost 3 bases, leaving 4 bases of the junction unmatched. The CDR3 runs 12 residues. The germline V gene has CDR1 GTSNPN and CDR2 SVGIG (reference sequence). The CDR3 loop is CAWRGTANTQYF. The CDR3 coding sequence is TGTGCCTGGAGGGGGACAGCAAATACGCAGTATTTT. Combining the CDR3 with reference TRBV30 and TRBJ2-3 gives the whole variable domain SQTIHQWPATLVQPVGSPLSLECTVEGTSNPNLYWYRQAAGRGLQLLFYSVGIGQISSEVPQNLSASRPQDRQFILSSKKLLLSDSGFYLCAWRGTANTQYFGPGTRLTVL.

The V and J genes are TRBV19 and TRBJ2-5; 10 bases fit TRBD2. The CDR3 consists of 17 residues. J lost 5 bases, V lost 3 bases, and 12 bases had no gene match. The germline CDR1 and CDR2 sequences are LNHDA and SQIVND (reference sequence). The CDR3 here is CASSISAGGPIMETQYF. The DNA for the CDR3 is TGTGCCAGTAGTATTTCAGCGGGGGGGCCCATTATGGAGACCCAGTACTTC.

The rearrangement uses TRBV27 and TRBJ1-1; D remains unclear. Germline V gene data show CDR1 as MNHEY and CDR2 as SMNVEV (reference sequence). The length of the CDR3 is 16 residues. V was clipped by 3 bases and J by 1 base, with 15 bases between them. The CDR3 region has the DNA TGTGCCAGCAGTTTTGGAAGGACCCGAGGGAACACTGAAGCTTTCTTT. Translating gives CASSFGRTRGNTEAFF.

V gene TRBV15 combines with J gene TRBJ1-1; D call uncertain. The CDR3 length is 13 residues. With 8 bases removed from V and 5 bases from J, the gap between germline ends came to 15 bases. CDR1 LNHNV and CDR2 YYDKDF come from the germline V gene (reference sequence). In DNA, the CDR3 is TGTGCCACCGGTTATGGTGGGGAAACTGAAGCTTTCTTT. Translating gives CATGYGGETEAFF.

The J gene is TRBJ2-7, the V gene TRBV6-6, with D possibly called TRBD1 or TRBD2 (5 bases each). Germline V lookup: CDR1 MNHNY, CDR2 SVGAGI (reference sequence). Trimming left V 5 bases short and J 3 bases short, with 20 bases between. CDR3 length: 16 amino acids. CDR3 sequence: CASSNPGTPRGYEQYF. Written as DNA, the CDR3 is TGTGCCAGCAGTAATCCCGGGACGCCGAGGGGCTACGAGCAGTACTTC.

This chain links TRBV4-3 with TRBJ1-1; D unclear. Germline CDR1 reads LGHNA; CDR2 reads YSLEER. Between the trimmed V and J ends, which lost 5 bases and 4 bases, there was a span of 11 bases. The CDR3 covers 13 residues. This CDR3 is CASSADTFTEAFF. CDR3 nucleotide sequence: TGCGCCAGCAGCGCCGACACGTTCACTGAAGCTTTCTTT.

This chain links TRBV3-1 (or the pseudogene TRBV3-2) with TRBJ2-5, with 10 bases matching TRBD2. V lost 4 bases to trimming and J lost 10 bases; unmatched junction nucleotides: 12. Germline V lookup: CDR1 LGHDT, CDR2 YNNKEL (reference sequence). CDR3 size: 15 residues. The CDR3 region is CASSPTSGPGVGQYF. In DNA, the CDR3 is TGTGCCAGCAGCCCGACTAGCGGGCCCGGTGTAGGCCAGTACTTC.